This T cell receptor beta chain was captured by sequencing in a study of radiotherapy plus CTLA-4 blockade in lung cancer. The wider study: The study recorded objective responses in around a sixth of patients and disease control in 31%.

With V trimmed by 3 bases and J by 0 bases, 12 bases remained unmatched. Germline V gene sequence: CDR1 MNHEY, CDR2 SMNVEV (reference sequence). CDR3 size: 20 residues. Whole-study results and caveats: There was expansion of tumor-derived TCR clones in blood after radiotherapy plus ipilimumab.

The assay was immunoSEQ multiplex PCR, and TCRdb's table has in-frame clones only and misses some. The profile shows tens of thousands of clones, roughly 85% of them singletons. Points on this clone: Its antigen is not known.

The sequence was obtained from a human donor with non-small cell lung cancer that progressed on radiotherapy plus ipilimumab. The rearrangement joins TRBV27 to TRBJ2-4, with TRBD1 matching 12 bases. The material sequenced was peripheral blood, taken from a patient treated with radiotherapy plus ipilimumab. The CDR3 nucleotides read TGTGCCAGCAGTTTGGGGGCTGGGACAGGGGGCTATCTAGCCAAAAACATTCAGTACTTC. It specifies CASSLGAGTGGYLAKNIQYF.